Listed below are T cell receptor beta chains from one sample, sequenced in a study of beta chain features in type 1 diabetes. The table came from immunoSEQ multiplex PCR; TCRdb's copy has only in-frame clones and leaves some out. The table records 680,000 or so clones, roughly a sixth of them present only once. Sample: naive CD4+ T cells from blood. These receptors were taken from a young man in good health. CDR3s include the opening cysteine and the closing phenylalanine or tryptophan. A D gene is named only where the DNA matches it firmly. Only part of the rows carry a size: once, few, many, or a class if the clone is expanded.

d_gene,j_gene,abundance,len,v_gene,CDR3nt,CDR3aa
TRBD1,TRBJ1-1,.,13,TRBV6-5,TGTGCCGGCCGACAGGGGGTCAACACTGAAGCTTTCTTT,CAGRQGVNTEAFF
.,TRBJ2-4,few,14,TRBV18,TGTGCCAGCTCACCCGTCCAGGGAGGAAACATTCAGTACTTC,CASSPVQGGNIQYF
.,TRBJ2-1,.,16,TRBV27,TGTGCCAGCAGTTTGGGGCTTCTGGGCTCACTAACTGAGCAGTTCTTC,CASSLGLLGSLTEQFF
.,TRBJ2-7,.,14,TRBV7-2,TGTGCCAGCAGCTTAACATCCCTGGGGGACGAGCAGTACTTC,CASSLTSLGDEQYF
TRBD1,TRBJ2-7,.,14,TRBV2,TGTGCCAGCAGTGAAGGACAGGGAAACAACGAGCAGTACTTC,CASSEGQGNNEQYF
.,TRBJ1-5,.,13,TRBV9,TGTGCCAGCAGCGTAGCTCCGGACCAGCCCCAGCATTTT,CASSVAPDQPQHF
TRBD1,TRBJ2-7,.,13,TRBV29-1,TGCAGCGTAACCGGGACAGGGGTCAACGAGCAGTACTTC,CSVTGTGVNEQYF
.,TRBJ1-1,.,13,TRBV29-1,TGCAGCGTTTCCTTAGGAGTTAACACTGAAGCTTTCTTT,CSVSLGVNTEAFF
TRBD1,TRBJ2-4,.,18,TRBV7-2,TGTGCCAGCAGCCATGGACAGGGTGGGAGACTAGCCAAAAACATTCAGTACTTC,CASSHGQGGRLAKNIQYF
.,TRBJ2-4,few,16,TRBV5-1,TGCGCCAGCAGCTTAACAGGGTCGGTGGCCAAAAACATTCAGTACTTC,CASSLTGSVAKNIQYF
TRBD1,TRBJ2-7,.,15,TRBV7-2,TGTGCCAGCAGCTACCGGGACAGGACGTCCTACGAGCAGTACTTC,CASSYRDRTSYEQYF
.,TRBJ2-7,.,13,TRBV2,TGTGCCAGCAGGGCACTAGCTGCCTACGAGCAGTACTTC,CASRALAAYEQYF
.,TRBJ2-7,few,15,TRBV5-4,TGTGCCAGCACCCCTCCAGGAACGGACCCCTACGAGCAGTACTTC,CASTPPGTDPYEQYF
.,TRBJ1-5,few,15,TRBV28,TGTGCCAGCATTCCTGGAGTGGGCACAAATCAGCCCCAGCATTTT,CASIPGVGTNQPQHF
.,TRBJ2-3,.,17,TRBV27,TGTGCCAGCAGTTTCAGGGGACTACCCCCGAGCACAGATACGCAGTATTTT,CASSFRGLPPSTDTQYF
TRBD2,TRBJ2-7,few,16,TRBV6-1,TGTGCCAGCAGTGAAGCGCCGGGACTAGGGGGGTACGAGCAGTACTTC,CASSEAPGLGGYEQYF
TRBD1,TRBJ1-6,few,13,TRBV29-1,TGCAGCGTCACACAGGGGCGGGATTCACCCCTCCACTTT,CSVTQGRDSPLHF
.,TRBJ2-6,.,17,TRBV18,TGTGCCAGCTCACCACGGACAGCCAGCTCTGGGGCCAACGTCCTGACTTTC,CASSPRTASSGANVLTF
.,TRBJ1-6,.,15,TRBV11-3,TGTGCCAGCAGCACTGGCGGCGCCGGTAATTCACCCCTCCACTTT,CASSTGGAGNSPLHF
TRBD1,TRBJ2-3,few,14,TRBV10-3,TGTGCCATCAGCAGGACAGGGATATCGGATACGCAGTATTTT,CAISRTGISDTQYF
TRBD2,TRBJ2-5,.,16,TRBV4-1,TGCGCCAGCAGCCACGTGGGGAGGGGAAAAGGGGAGACCCAGTACTTC,CASSHVGRGKGETQYF
.,TRBJ2-4,few,15,TRBV6-1,TGTGCCAGCAGTGTCGGCCAGGGAGGCAAAAACATTCAGTACTTC,CASSVGQGGKNIQYF
.,TRBJ2-3,few,14,TRBV27,TGTGCCAGCCTCAGGTGGGAGGAGCCAGATACGCAGTATTTT,CASLRWEEPDTQYF
.,TRBJ2-1,.,13,TRBV21-1,TGTGCCAGCAGCAAAGTGGGCCGCAATGAGCAGTTCTTC,CASSKVGRNEQFF
.,TRBJ2-2,.,15,TRBV5-1,TGCGCCAGCAGCGCCATGGGACAGAACACCGGGGAGCTGTTTTTT,CASSAMGQNTGELFF
.,TRBJ2-5,.,10,TRBV30,TGTGCCTGCCTAAATATCGCGGAGTACTTC,CACLNIAEYF
TRBD2,TRBJ2-3,.,16,TRBV7-2,TGTGCCAGCAGCTCAAGGACTAGCGGGAACACAGATACGCAGTATTTT,CASSSRTSGNTDTQYF